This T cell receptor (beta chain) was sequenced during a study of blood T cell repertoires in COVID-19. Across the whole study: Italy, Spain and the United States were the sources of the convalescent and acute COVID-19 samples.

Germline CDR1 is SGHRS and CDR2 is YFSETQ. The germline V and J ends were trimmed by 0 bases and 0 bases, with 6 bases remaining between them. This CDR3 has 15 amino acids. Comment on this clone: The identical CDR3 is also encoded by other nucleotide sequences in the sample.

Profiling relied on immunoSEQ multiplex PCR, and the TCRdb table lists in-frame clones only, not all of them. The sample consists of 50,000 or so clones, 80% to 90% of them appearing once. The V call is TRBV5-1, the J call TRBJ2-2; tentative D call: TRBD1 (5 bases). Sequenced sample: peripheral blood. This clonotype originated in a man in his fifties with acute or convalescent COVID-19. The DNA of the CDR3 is TGCGCCAGCAGCTTGGGACAGACGAACACCGGGGAGCTGTTTTTT. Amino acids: CASSLGQTNTGELFF.